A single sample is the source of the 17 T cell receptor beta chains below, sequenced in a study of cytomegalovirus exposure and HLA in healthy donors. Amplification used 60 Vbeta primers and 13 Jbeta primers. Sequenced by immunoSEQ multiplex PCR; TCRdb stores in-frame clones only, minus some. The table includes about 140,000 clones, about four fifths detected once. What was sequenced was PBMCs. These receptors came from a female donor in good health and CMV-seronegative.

The CDR3 loop is CASSLGRGNEQFF. Written as DNA, the CDR3 is TGTGCCAGCAGCTTGGGGCGGGGCAATGAGCAGTTCTTC. The chain carries TRBV5-6 and TRBJ2-1; D is possibly TRBD2 (6 bases). V gave up 0 bases and J gave up 6 bases, with 7 bases separating them. The CDR3 is 13 amino acids. Per germline, CDR1 SGHDT and CDR2 YYEEEE. Looking up the rest from reference TRBV5-6 and TRBJ2-1 gives the full variable domain: DAGVTQSPTHLIKTRGQQVTLRCSPKSGHDTVSWYQQALGQGPQFIFQYYEEEERQRGNFPDRFSGHQFPNYSSELNVNALLLGDSALYLCASSLGRGNEQFFGPGTRLTVL.

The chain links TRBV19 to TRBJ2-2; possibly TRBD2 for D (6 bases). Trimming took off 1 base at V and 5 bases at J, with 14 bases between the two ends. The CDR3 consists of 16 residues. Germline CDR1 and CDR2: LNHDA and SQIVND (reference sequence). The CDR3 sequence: CASSIGSGLGTGELFF. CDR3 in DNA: TGTGCCAGTAGTATAGGATCGGGACTCGGGACCGGGGAGCTGTTTTTT.

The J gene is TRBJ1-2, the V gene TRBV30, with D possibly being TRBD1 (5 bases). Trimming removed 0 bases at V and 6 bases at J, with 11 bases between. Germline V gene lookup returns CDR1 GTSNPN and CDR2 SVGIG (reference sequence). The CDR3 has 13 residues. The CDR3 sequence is CAWSVRFRDGYTF. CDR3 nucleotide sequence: TGTGCCTGGAGTGTACGTTTCAGGGATGGCTACACCTTC.

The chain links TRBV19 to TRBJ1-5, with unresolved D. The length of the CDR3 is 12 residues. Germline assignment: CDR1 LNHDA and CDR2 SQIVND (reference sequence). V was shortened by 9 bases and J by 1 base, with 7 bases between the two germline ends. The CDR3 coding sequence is TGTGCCAGCGGGGAGAGCAATCAGCCCCAGCATTTT. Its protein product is CASGESNQPQHF.

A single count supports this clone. The CDR3 protein is CASSLRRQGGGANVLTF. The CDR3 DNA reads as TGTGCCAGCAGCCTCCGGAGGCAGGGAGGTGGGGCCAACGTCCTGACTTTC. This chain uses TRBV7-8 with TRBJ2-6; D may be TRBD2 (6 bases). Per germline, CDR1 SGHVS and CDR2 FQNEAQ. The CDR3 has 17 amino acids. V was trimmed by 5 bases and J by 3 bases, leaving 17 bases between them.

CDR3 residues: CASSIDGADEQFF. The CDR3 DNA sequence: TGTGCCAGTAGTATAGATGGGGCGGATGAGCAGTTCTTC. The chain joins TRBV19 to TRBJ2-1, with D possibly TRBD1 on 5 matching bases. V lost 0 bases to trimming and J lost 8 bases, with 8 bases between them. The CDR3 totals 13 residues. Germline CDR1 reads LNHDA; CDR2 reads SQIVND (reference sequence).

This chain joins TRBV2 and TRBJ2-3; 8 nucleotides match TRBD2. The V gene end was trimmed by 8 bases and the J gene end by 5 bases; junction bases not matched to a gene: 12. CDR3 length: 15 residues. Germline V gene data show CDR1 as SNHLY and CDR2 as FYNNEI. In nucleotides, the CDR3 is TGTGCCAGCTCTATCACGGGGGGGCTAGAAGATACGCAGTATTTT. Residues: CASSITGGLEDTQYF.

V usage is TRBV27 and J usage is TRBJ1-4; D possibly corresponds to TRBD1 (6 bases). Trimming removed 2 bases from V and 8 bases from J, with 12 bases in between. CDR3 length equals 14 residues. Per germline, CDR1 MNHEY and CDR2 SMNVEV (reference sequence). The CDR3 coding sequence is TGTGCCAGCAGTTTAGGGGGCGGGGGGGAAAAACTGTTTTTT. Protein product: CASSLGGGGEKLFF.

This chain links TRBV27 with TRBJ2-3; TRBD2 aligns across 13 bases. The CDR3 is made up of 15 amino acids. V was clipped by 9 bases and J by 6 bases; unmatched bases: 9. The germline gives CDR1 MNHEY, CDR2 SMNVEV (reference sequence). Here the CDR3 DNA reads TGTGCCAGTCGACTAGCGGGAGGCTACGGGGATACGCAGTATTTT. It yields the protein CASRLAGGYGDTQYF.

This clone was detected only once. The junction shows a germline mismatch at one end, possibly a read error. In DNA, the CDR3 is TGTTCCAGCAGCCGGACAGGGCACTATGGCTACACCTTC. It yields the protein CSSSRTGHYGYTF. This chain connects TRBV7-9 to TRBJ1-2; 8 nucleotides agree with TRBD1. CDR3 length equals 13 residues. Germline CDR1 reads SEHNR; CDR2 reads FQNEAQ (reference sequence).

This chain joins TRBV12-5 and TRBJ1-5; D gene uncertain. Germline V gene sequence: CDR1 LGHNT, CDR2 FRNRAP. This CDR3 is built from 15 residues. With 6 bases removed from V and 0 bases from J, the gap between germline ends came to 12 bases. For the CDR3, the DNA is TGTGCTAGTGGACCGGACGGACTTAGCAATCAGCCCCAGCATTTT. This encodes CASGPDGLSNQPQHF.

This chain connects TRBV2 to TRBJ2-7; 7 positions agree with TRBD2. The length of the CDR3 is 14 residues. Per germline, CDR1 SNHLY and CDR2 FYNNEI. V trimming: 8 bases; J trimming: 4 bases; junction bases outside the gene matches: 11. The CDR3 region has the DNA TGTGCCAGCTGTCTGGCTAGCGGAGGTTACGAGCAGTACTTC. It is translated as CASCLASGGYEQYF.

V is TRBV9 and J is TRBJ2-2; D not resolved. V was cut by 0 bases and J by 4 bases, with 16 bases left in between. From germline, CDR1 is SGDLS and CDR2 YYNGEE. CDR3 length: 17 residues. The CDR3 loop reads CASSVDSASRGTGELFF. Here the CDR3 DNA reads TGTGCCAGCAGCGTAGATTCTGCTAGTCGCGGCACCGGGGAGCTGTTTTTT. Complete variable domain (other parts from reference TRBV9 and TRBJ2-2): DSGVTQTPKHLITATGQRVTLRCSPRSGDLSVYWYQQSLDQGLQFLIQYYNGEERAKGNILERFSAQQFPDLHSELNLSSLELGDSALYFCASSVDSASRGTGELFFGEGSRLTVL.

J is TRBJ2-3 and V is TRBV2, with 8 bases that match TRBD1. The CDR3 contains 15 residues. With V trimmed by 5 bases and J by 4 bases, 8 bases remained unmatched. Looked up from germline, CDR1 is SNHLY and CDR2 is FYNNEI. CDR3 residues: CASSFRQGMSDTQYF. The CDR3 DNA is TGTGCCAGCAGTTTCCGACAGGGGATGTCAGATACGCAGTATTTT. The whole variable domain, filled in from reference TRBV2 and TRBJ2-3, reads EPEVTQTPSHQVTQMGQEVILRCVPISNHLYFYWYRQILGQKVEFLVSFYNNEISEKSEIFDDQFSVERPDGSNFTLKIRSTKLEDSAMYFCASSFRQGMSDTQYFGPGTRLTVL.

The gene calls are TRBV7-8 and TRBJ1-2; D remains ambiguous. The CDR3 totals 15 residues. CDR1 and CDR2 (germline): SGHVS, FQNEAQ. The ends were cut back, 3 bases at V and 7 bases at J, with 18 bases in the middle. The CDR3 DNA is TGTGCCAGCAGCTTGTTCAAGAAGGCTTCGGGTGGCTACACCTTC. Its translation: CASSLFKKASGGYTF.

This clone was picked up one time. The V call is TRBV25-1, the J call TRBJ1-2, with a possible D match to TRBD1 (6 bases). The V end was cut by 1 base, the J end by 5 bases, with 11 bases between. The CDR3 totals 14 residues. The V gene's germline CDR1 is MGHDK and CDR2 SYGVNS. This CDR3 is CASSESNRVYGYTF. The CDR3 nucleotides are TGTGCCAGCAGTGAATCAAACAGGGTATATGGCTACACCTTC.

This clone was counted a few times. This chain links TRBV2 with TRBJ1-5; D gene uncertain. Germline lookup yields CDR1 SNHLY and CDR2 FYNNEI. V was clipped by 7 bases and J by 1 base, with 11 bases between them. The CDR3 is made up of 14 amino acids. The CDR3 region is CASNLGGSNQPQHF. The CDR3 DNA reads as TGTGCCAGCAACCTGGGAGGAAGCAATCAGCCCCAGCATTTT.